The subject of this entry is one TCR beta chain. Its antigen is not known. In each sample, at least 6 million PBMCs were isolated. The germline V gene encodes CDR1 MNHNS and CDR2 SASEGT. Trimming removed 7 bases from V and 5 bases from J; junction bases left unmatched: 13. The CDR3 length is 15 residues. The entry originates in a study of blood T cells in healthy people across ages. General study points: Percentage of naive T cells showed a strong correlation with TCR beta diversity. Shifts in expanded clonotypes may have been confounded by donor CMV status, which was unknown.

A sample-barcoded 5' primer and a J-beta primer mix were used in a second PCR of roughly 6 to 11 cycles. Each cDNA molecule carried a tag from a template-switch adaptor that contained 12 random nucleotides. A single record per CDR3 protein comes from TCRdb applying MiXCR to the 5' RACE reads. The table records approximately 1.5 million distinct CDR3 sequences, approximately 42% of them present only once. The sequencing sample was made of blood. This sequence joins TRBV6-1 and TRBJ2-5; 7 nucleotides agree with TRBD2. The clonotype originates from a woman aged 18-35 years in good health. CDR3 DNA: TGTGCCAGCAACAAGGGGCTAGCGGATCGGGAGACCCAGTACTTC. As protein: CASNKGLADRETQYF.